This T cell receptor beta chain stems from a study of blood T cell repertoires in COVID-19. The wider study: Samples of COVID-19 (acute and convalescent) were obtained from the United States, Italy and Spain. PBMCs, B-cell-depleted T cells, or T cells were the source of the cDNA or gDNA that made up the material.

As originally analysed: Reference gene primer amplification gave estimated nucleated cell counts. Assay: immunoSEQ multiplex PCR; the TCRdb copy retains only in-frame clones and omits some. The V and J calls and the clone size are those of that table, but D and trimming were determined from the DNA. The top ten clones hold around 10% of a sample with some 110,000 clones, roughly 76% of them seen once. Material for sequencing was peripheral blood. The sequence was collected from a woman between 65 and 79 years old with acute or convalescent COVID-19.

The CDR3 region is CAISWDTNTEAFF. In DNA, the CDR3 is TGTGCCATCAGTTGGGACACTAACACTGAAGCTTTCTTT. V and J are TRBV10-3 and TRBJ1-1; D might be TRBD1 (6 bases). This CDR3 region has 13 residues. With 5 bases removed from V and 2 bases from J, the gap between germline ends came to 9 bases. Germline V CDR1 and CDR2: ENHRY, SYGVKD.